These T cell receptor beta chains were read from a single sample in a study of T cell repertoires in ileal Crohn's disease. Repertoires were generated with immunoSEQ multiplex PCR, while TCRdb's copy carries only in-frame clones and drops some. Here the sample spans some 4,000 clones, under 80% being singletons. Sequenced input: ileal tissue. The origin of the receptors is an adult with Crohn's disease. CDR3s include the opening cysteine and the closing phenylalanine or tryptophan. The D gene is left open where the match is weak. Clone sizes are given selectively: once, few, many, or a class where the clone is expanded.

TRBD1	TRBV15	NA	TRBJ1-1	CATSRDLGTAVLAFF	TGTGCCACCAGCAGAGATCTAGGGACAGCCGTTTTAGCTTTCTTT
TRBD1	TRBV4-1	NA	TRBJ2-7	CASSQSGTGVGYEQYF	TGCGCCAGCAGCCAGTCCGGGACAGGGGTAGGATACGAGCAGTACTTC
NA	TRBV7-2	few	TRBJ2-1	CASSPEGRGYNEQFF	TGTGCCAGCAGCCCCGAGGGGCGGGGTTACAATGAGCAGTTCTTC
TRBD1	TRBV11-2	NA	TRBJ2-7	CASSLQRLGTVAPYEQYF	TGTGCCAGCAGCTTACAACGATTAGGGACAGTTGCCCCCTACGAGCAGTACTTC
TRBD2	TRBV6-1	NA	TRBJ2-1	CASRPHLAGVGEQFF	TGTGCCAGCAGACCCCACCTAGCGGGAGTGGGTGAGCAGTTCTTC
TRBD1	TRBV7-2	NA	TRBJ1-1	CASSLVGGGSGAEAFF	TGTGCCAGCAGCTTAGTAGGGGGCGGCAGTGGGGCTGAAGCTTTCTTT
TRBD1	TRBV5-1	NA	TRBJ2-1	CASSWDRGLEQFF	TGCGCCAGCAGCTGGGACAGGGGGCTAGAGCAGTTCTTC
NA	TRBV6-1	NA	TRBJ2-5	CASTNRGRGETQYF	TGTGCCAGCACCAACAGGGGCCGGGGGGAGACCCAGTACTTC
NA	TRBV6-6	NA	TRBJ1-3	CASSYSTASSGNTIYF	TGTGCCAGCAGTTACTCGACAGCTAGCTCTGGAAACACCATATATTTT
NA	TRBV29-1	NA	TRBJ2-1	CSVEHSYNEQFF	TGCAGCGTTGAACATTCCTACAATGAGCAGTTCTTC
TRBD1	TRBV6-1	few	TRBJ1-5	CASTEGQGLNQPQHF	TGTGCCAGCACCGAGGGACAGGGGTTAAATCAGCCCCAGCATTTT